This T cell receptor beta chain is from a study of identical twins. The study's findings and limits: Its conclusions, products of cross-sectional statistical analysis, did not come from following the same donors.

The V and J ends lost 6 bases and 2 bases respectively, with 5 bases between them. The CDR3 spans 11 residues. Germline CDR1 and CDR2: SGHTA and FQGNSA. This clonotype was seen repeatedly, ten times or more. Its antigen is undetermined. TCRdb re-called the 5' RACE reads with MiXCR, one entry per CDR3 protein. The table shows 210,000 or so distinct CDR3 sequences, with 6% to 9% occurring only once. These data also featured in a second study, about yellow fever vaccine responses in identical twins. That study reports: Twins reportedly mounted vaccine T cell responses that seemed partly convergent, partly personalized.

This receptor was taken from a woman between 18 and 30 years old in good health. The material sequenced was memory (CD45RO+) T cells sorted from blood. The chain links TRBV7-2 to TRBJ2-7, with D unresolved. The CDR3 is CASSFTYEQYF. The CDR3 DNA sequence: TGTGCCAGCAGTTTTACCTACGAGCAGTACTTC.